The T cell receptor beta chain under discussion was sequenced for a study of spatial heterogeneity in lung cancer. This clonotype was counted a few times. Time point reported: sample taken at primary tumor resection. Whole RNA obtained from tumor, nontumor lung or frozen PBMC underwent sequencing without sorting. The CDR3 consists of 15 residues. The junction had 13 bases not matched to a gene; V was cut back by 5 bases and J by 6 bases. Germline CDR1 and CDR2: DFQATT and SNEGSKA (reference sequence). TCRdb reprocessed the 5' RACE reads with MiXCR, giving one entry per CDR3 protein. The sample contains about 21,000 distinct CDR3 sequences, 4.6% of which appear only once.

The receptor comes from a male donor with early-stage non-small cell lung cancer. This chain connects TRBV20-1 to TRBJ2-7; 10 bases align to TRBD2. The source material was PBMCs, sampled at surgery. DNA for the CDR3: TGCAGTGCTTTTGCAGGGTCTAGCGGGAGTAGCGAGCAGTACTTC. It translates to CSAFAGSSGSSEQYF.